This T cell receptor (beta chain) was recorded in a study of human T cells and chemical hapten exposure. Study as a whole: Per-sample TCR yield variability stemmed mainly from small pooled library volume differences.

TCRdb independently ran MiXCR on the RACE reads; one entry per CDR3 protein. The table includes tens of thousands of distinct CDR3 sequences, around 10% detected once. The time point denotes: patch test 3, about 24 weeks after DPC sensitization. Treatment indicated: therapeutic diphenylcyclopropenone sensitization with weekly scalp DPC. Ahead of applying each patch test, blood was sampled. General study points: Once DPC sensitization occurred, TCRs above 1 in 1000 frequency showed no change. Clustering by CDR3 similarity yielded significantly more large clusters from expanded TCRs than controls.

Trimming removed 4 bases from V and 7 bases from J, with 14 bases in between. This CDR3 is built from 14 residues. Germline V gives CDR1 SGHNT, CDR2 YENEEA. This clonotype appeared a single time. Its cognate antigen is unknown. Sequences were derived from whole blood, sampled in connection with sensitization to the hapten diphenylcyclopropenone (DPC). The sequence came from a woman in her forties or fifties with alopecia areata. Some clones in this sample may be carry-over from other donors' samples. The V and J genes are TRBV11-3 and TRBJ2-1; a possible D gene is TRBD2 (6 bases). CDR3: CASSSGGVANEQFF. Here the CDR3 DNA reads TGTGCCAGCAGCTCCGGGGGAGTAGCAAATGAGCAGTTCTTC.